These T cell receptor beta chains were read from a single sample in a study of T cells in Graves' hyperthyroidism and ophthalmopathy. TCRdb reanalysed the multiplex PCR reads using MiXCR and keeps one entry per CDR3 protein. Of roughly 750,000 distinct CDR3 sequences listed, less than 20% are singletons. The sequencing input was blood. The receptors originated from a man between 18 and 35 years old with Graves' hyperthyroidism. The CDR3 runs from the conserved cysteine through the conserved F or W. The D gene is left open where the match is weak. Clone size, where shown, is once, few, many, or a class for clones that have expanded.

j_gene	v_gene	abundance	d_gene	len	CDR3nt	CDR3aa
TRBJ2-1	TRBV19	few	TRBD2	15	TGTGCCAGTAGTATAAAAGGGACTAGCGGGAGTGAGCAGTTCTTC	CASSIKGTSGSEQFF
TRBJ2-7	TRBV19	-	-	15	TGTGCCACCACCTCCGCCGCCGGCTTGGGTTACGAGCAGTACTTC	CATTSAAGLGYEQYF
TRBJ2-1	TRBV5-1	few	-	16	TGCGCCAGCAGCCTGCCGTCCCCGGGCCTAAACAATGAGCAGTTCTTC	CASSLPSPGLNNEQFF
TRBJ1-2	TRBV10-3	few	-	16	TGTGCCACCAGCAACCCCCCGACGGGCCTCAACTATGGCTACACCTTC	CATSNPPTGLNYGYTF
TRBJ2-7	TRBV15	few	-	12	TGTGCCACCAGCAGAGCGACGGGAGAGCAGTACTTC	CATSRATGEQYF
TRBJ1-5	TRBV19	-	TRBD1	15	TGTGCCAGTATCCCATACAGGGGAAGTCTTCAGCCCCAGCATTTT	CASIPYRGSLQPQHF
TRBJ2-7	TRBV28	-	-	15	TGTGCCAGCAGTTTTGGGGGGACCCAGAATTACGAGCAGTACTTC	CASSFGGTQNYEQYF
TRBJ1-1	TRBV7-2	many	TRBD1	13	TGTGCCAGCTGTCGGACAGGAGAGACTGAAGCTTTCTTT	CASCRTGETEAFF
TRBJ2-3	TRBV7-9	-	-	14	TGTGCCAGCAGGCGAGGGAGTCTCACAGATACGCAGTATTTT	CASRRGSLTDTQYF
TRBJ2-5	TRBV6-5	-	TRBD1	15	TGTGCCAGCAGTTACGGGACAGGGGTAGGGGAGACCCAGTACTTC	CASSYGTGVGETQYF
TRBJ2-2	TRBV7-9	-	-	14	TGTGCCAGCAGCTTACACTTACAGGGCACCGAGCTGTTTTTT	CASSLHLQGTELFF
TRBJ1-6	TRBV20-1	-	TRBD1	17	TGCAGTGCTGCTAGGGGGACAGCCCTTAGGAAAAATTCACCCCTCCACTTT	CSAARGTALRKNSPLHF
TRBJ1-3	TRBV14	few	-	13	TGTGCCAGCAGCCAAGTTGCATTCGCCACCATATATTTT	CASSQVAFATIYF
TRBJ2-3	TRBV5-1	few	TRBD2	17	TGCGCCAGCAGCTTGGGTACTAGCGGGAGTCCCACAGATACGCAGTATTTT	CASSLGTSGSPTDTQYF
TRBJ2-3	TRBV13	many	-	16	TGTGCCAGCAGCTTAGGAAAGGCAGGAAGCACAGATACGCAGTATTTT	CASSLGKAGSTDTQYF
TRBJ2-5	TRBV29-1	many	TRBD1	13	TGCAGCGCCAGCCCAGGGGGCCAGGAGACCCAGTACTTC	CSASPGGQETQYF
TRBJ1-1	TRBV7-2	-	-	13	TGTGCCAGCAGCGGGGCGATGAACACTGAAGCTTTCTTT	CASSGAMNTEAFF
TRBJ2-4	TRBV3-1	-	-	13	TGTCAGGGAGCGGGCTTTAGTAGTAACATTCAGTACTTC	CQGAGFSSNIQYF
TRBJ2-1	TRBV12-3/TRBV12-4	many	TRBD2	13	TGTGCCAGCAGTCGCCAAGCGGGAGCGGAGCAGTTCTTC	CASSRQAGAEQFF
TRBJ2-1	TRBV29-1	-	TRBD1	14	TGCAGCGTTTACCGGGACAGGGTGGGCAATGAGCAGTTCTTC	CSVYRDRVGNEQFF
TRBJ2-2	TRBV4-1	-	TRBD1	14	TGCGCCAGCAGCCAAGGGACAGGGCCCGGGGAGCTGTTTTTT	CASSQGTGPGELFF
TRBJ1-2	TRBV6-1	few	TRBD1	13	TGTGCCAGCAGTGAAGCGGGACAGGGAGGCTACACCTTC	CASSEAGQGGYTF
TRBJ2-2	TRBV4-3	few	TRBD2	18	TGCGCCAGCAGCCACCCGACTAGCGGGGGTGAGGACACCGGGGAGCTGTTTTTT	CASSHPTSGGEDTGELFF
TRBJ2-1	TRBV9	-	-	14	TGTGCCAGCAGCGTATTTAATTTCGGAAGTGAGCAGTTCTTC	CASSVFNFGSEQFF
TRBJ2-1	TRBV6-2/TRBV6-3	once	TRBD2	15	TGTGCCAGCAGTTATCTGCGGGGGGGGTACAATGAGCAGTTCTTC	CASSYLRGGYNEQFF
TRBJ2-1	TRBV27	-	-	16	TGTGCCAGCAGTCGGGGACTCTTTTCCTCCTACAATGAGCAGTTCTTC	CASSRGLFSSYNEQFF
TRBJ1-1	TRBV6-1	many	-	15	TGTGCCAGCAGTGAATTGGGGGGAATGAACACTGAAGCTTTCTTT	CASSELGGMNTEAFF
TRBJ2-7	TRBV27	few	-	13	TGTGCCAGCGCCATAGGGGGGGCCCGCGAGCAGTACTTC	CASAIGGAREQYF
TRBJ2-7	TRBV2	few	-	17	TGTGCCAGCAGTCTATTTTTAACCGGGACACTTACCTACGAGCAGTACTTC	CASSLFLTGTLTYEQYF
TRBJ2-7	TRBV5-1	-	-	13	TGCGCCAGCAACCAGGAGAGCTCCTACGAGCAGTACTTC	CASNQESSYEQYF
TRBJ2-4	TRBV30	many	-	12	TGTGCCTACTCACCAGCCAAAAACATTCAGTACTTC	CAYSPAKNIQYF
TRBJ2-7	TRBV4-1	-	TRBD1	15	TGCGCCAGCAGCTACAGGGGGTCCAATGGATACGAGCAGTACTTC	CASSYRGSNGYEQYF
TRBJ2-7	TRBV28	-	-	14	TGTGCCAGCAGTTTAACAGGGGAGGGGGGCGAGCAGTACTTC	CASSLTGEGGEQYF
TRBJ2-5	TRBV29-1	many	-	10	TGCAGCGTTGCCTCGGGGGCCCAGTACTTC	CSVASGAQYF
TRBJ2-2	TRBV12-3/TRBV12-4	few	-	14	TGTGCCAGCAGTTTAGAGGCCGCGGCCGGGGAGCTGTTTTTT	CASSLEAAAGELFF
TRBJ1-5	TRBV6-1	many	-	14	TGTGCCAGCAGGGTCACGGGGGGCAGGCAGCCCCAGCATTTT	CASRVTGGRQPQHF
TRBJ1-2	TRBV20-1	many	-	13	TGCAGTGCTTTGGACTGGAGGGGCTATGGCTACACCTTC	CSALDWRGYGYTF
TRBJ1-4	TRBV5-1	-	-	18	TGCGCCAGCAGCTTGGACCCGGGGCCAATAAACGCTAATGAAAAACTGTTTTTT	CASSLDPGPINANEKLFF
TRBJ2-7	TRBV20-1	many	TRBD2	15	TGCAGTGCCGAGGGACTAGCGGGAGTTGTGTACGAGCAGTACTTC	CSAEGLAGVVYEQYF
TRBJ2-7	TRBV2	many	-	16	TGTGCCAGCAGTTCCCCAAAGGAGTTTGGGACCTACGAGCAGTACTTC	CASSSPKEFGTYEQYF
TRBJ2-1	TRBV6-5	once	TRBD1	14	TGTGCCAGCAGTTACGACAGGGTTCGGGATGAGCAGTTCTTC	CASSYDRVRDEQFF
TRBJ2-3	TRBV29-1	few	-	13	TGCAGCGGGGGGGGCGGCCCCACAGATACGCAGTATTTT	CSGGGGPTDTQYF
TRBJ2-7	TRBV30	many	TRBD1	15	TGTGCCTGGAGCGCCGGGACAGGGGCGTACTACGAGCAGTACTTC	CAWSAGTGAYYEQYF
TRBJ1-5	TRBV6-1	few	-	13	TGTGCCAGCGGTACAGGAAACAATCAGCCCCAGCATTTT	CASGTGNNQPQHF
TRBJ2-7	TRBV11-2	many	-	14	TGTGCCAGCAGCAAACCCGACAGCTCCTACGAGCAGTACTTC	CASSKPDSSYEQYF
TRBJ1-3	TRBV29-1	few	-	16	TGCAGCGTTGAAGGGAAGAGGGCAGGCACTGGAAACACCATATATTTT	CSVEGKRAGTGNTIYF
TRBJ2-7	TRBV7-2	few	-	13	TGTGCCAGCAGCCTTTCGAGGGCGAACGAGCAGTACTTC	CASSLSRANEQYF
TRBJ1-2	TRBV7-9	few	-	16	TGTGCCAGCAGCTTCTCTGGGGGCCATGCAAACTATGGCTACACCTTC	CASSFSGGHANYGYTF
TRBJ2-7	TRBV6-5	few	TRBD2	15	TGTGCCAGCAGTTACAGGAGCGGGAGGTCCTACGAGCAGTACTTC	CASSYRSGRSYEQYF
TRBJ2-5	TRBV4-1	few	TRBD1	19	TGCGCCAGCAGCCAAGATGCGACAGGGGGCCCCTTTAACCAAGAGACCCAGTACTTC	CASSQDATGGPFNQETQYF
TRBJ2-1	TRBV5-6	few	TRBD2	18	TGTGCCAGCAGCTCGGGACTAGCGGGAGGCGTACGAGGGAATGAGCAGTTCTTC	CASSSGLAGGVRGNEQFF
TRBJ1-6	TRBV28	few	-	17	TGTGCCAGCAGTTTGAACAGACTAAGCTCCTATAATTCACCCCTCCACTTT	CASSLNRLSSYNSPLHF
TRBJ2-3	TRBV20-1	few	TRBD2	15	TGCAGTGCTAGTATTAGCGGGGGTAGCACAGATACGCAGTATTTT	CSASISGGSTDTQYF
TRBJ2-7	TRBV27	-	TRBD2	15	TGTGCCAGCAGTGACGGGACTAGCGGGACCTACGAGCAGTACTTC	CASSDGTSGTYEQYF